These 18 T cell receptor beta chains were sequenced from one sample in a study of early T cells in non-severe SARS-CoV-2 infection. From the 5' RACE reads, TCRdb called clonotypes with MiXCR, one entry per CDR3 protein. This sample carries around 40,000 distinct CDR3 sequences, approximately 6% of them seen once, and the ten largest clones take around 5%. The material sequenced was whole blood. Receptors were obtained from an adult who was a healthcare worker with PCR-confirmed SARS-CoV-2 infection or an uninfected control (not recorded which).

This chain connects TRBV11-3 to TRBJ2-2; 8 bases match TRBD2. This CDR3 contains 14 residues. CDR1 is SGHNT, CDR2 YENEEA, per germline. Unmatched junction bases numbered 1, after V lost 5 bases and J lost 2 bases. CDR3 in amino acids: CASSSGSNTGELFF. Written as DNA, the CDR3 is TGTGCCAGCAGCAGCGGGAGTAACACCGGGGAGCTGTTTTTT.

The table lists this clonotype with many counts. J is TRBJ2-5 and V is TRBV29-1; D not resolved. Germline V lookup: CDR1 SQVTM, CDR2 ANQGSEA. The length of the CDR3 is 14 residues. Trimming removed 1 base at V and 4 bases at J, with 13 bases between. The CDR3 is CSVEGLAGRETQYF. The CDR3 DNA sequence: TGCAGCGTTGAAGGTCTGGCAGGAAGAGAGACCCAGTACTTC.

Details on this clonotype: This sequence may be a read error, since a much larger clone differs from it by one base. The chain recombines TRBV5-1 with TRBJ2-7; 13 bases are shared with TRBD2. The CDR3 consists of 16 residues. V trimming: 6 bases; J trimming: 7 bases; junction bases outside the gene matches: 13. The germline CDR1 and CDR2 sequences are SGHRS and YFSETQ. CDR3 coding DNA: TGCGCCAGCAACTCATTCGGACTAGCGGGAGAAGGAGAGCAGTACTTC. Amino acid sequence: CASNSFGLAGEGEQYF.

The sample holds many counts of this clonotype. The rearrangement links TRBV11-2 to TRBJ2-7; 8 bases agree with TRBD1. The CDR3 is 14 amino acids. Looked up from germline, CDR1 is SGHAT and CDR2 is FQNNGV. Trimming removed 4 bases from V and 3 bases from J; junction bases left unmatched: 5. The CDR3 sequence is CASSSHRGVYEQYF. The CDR3 nucleotides are TGTGCCAGCAGCTCCCACAGGGGGGTCTACGAGCAGTACTTC.

This clonotype was found many times. The rearrangement uses TRBV27 and TRBJ2-2; 10 bases map to TRBD1. CDR3 length equals 15 residues. V trimming: 6 bases; J trimming: 7 bases; junction bases outside the gene matches: 8. In germline, CDR1 is MNHEY, CDR2 SMNVEV (reference sequence). In DNA, the CDR3 is TGTGCCAGCAGCCGGACAGGGGGGGACGGCGGGGAGCTGTTTTTT. Protein: CASSRTGGDGGELFF.

This clonotype has ten or more counts. The chain has TRBV28 and TRBJ2-7; maybe TRBD1 (5 bases). The CDR3 is 14 amino acids. Between the trimmed V and J ends, which lost 5 bases and 2 bases, there was a span of 13 bases. Looked up from germline, CDR1 is MDHEN and CDR2 is SYDVKM. This CDR3 is CASSVPQGTYEQYF. The CDR3 region has the DNA TGTGCCAGCAGTGTCCCCCAGGGAACCTACGAGCAGTACTTC.

This clonotype has only a few counts. The chain combines TRBV7-3 with TRBJ2-3; no clear D. V lost 5 bases to trimming and J lost 4 bases, with 10 bases between them. This CDR3 contains 13 residues. Germline CDR1 is SGHTA and CDR2 is FQGTGA. The CDR3 region has the DNA TGTGCCAGCAGCCCTACCGGACCAGATACGCAGTATTTT. Translating gives CASSPTGPDTQYF.

This clonotype was seen at least ten times. This rearrangement joins TRBV12-3 or TRBV12-4 to TRBJ2-7; D may be TRBD2 (6 bases). CDR3 length: 14 residues. V was shortened by 6 bases and J by 4 bases, with 16 bases between the two germline ends. The CDR3 region is CASSSLTGVYEQYF. The CDR3 nucleotides are TGTGCCAGCAGCTCCCTAACGGGAGTGTACGAGCAGTACTTC.

The sample holds many counts of this clonotype. The V and J genes are TRBV11-1 and TRBJ2-5; no clear D gene. The CDR3 length is 13 residues. V lost 8 bases to trimming and J lost 1 base, with 11 bases between them. Germline CDR1 reads SGHAT; CDR2 reads FQDESV (reference sequence). The CDR3 is CASRPNGQETQYF. The CDR3 DNA reads as TGTGCCAGCCGCCCCAACGGCCAAGAGACCCAGTACTTC.

This clonotype was observed at least ten times. The chain recombines TRBV18 with TRBJ1-2; the match to TRBD1 covers 7 bases. This CDR3 comprises 13 residues. The ends lost 3 bases at V and 13 bases at J; junction bases unmatched: 11. Germline assignment: CDR1 KGHSH and CDR2 LQKENI. The CDR3 sequence is CASSPGQAGGGTF. CDR3 coding DNA: TGTGCCAGCTCACCCGGACAGGCCGGAGGGGGCACCTTC.

In the case of this clonotype: This may arise from a read error, as a much more abundant clone is one base away. The genes are TRBV7-2 and TRBJ2-7, with 12 bases aligning to TRBD2. This CDR3 region has 14 residues. V lost 2 bases, J lost 5 bases, and 1 base stayed unmatched. Germline V gives CDR1 SGHTA, CDR2 FQGNSA. The CDR3 DNA sequence: TGTGCCAGCAGCTTAAGACTAGCGGGAGACGAGCAGTACTTC. Protein product: CASSLRLAGDEQYF.

This clonotype occurred many times. V usage is TRBV7-6 and J usage is TRBJ2-1, with 8 bases matching TRBD1. Trimming removed 1 base from V and 7 bases from J; junction bases left unmatched: 3. This CDR3 region has 14 residues. From germline, CDR1 is SGHVS and CDR2 FNYEAQ. The CDR3 here is CASSLGQGSNEQFF. DNA of the CDR3: TGTGCCAGCAGCTTAGGACAGGGGTCAAATGAGCAGTTCTTC.

This clonotype was seen a single time. This chain connects TRBV6-1 to TRBJ1-5; D is perhaps TRBD1 (5 bases). This CDR3 is built from 13 residues. With 2 bases removed from V and 8 bases from J, the gap between germline ends came to 10 bases. The V gene's germline CDR1 is MNHNS and CDR2 SASEGT. CDR3: CASSEILGEPQHF. The CDR3 DNA reads TGTGCCAGCAGTGAAATTTTGGGGGAGCCCCAGCATTTT.

In its sample, this clonotype was seen many times. This chain joins TRBV2 and TRBJ2-5, with 7 bases that match TRBD2. CDR1 SNHLY and CDR2 FYNNEI come from the germline V gene. The trim removed 10 bases at V and 1 base at J, leaving 6 bases unmatched. CDR3 length equals 13 residues. The CDR3 DNA sequence: TGTGCCATCATCCCGGGGGGCCAAGAGACCCAGTACTTC. Its translation is CAIIPGGQETQYF.

This clonotype showed up many times. J is TRBJ2-7 and V is TRBV10-1; 7 bases line up with TRBD1. The CDR3 length is 14 residues. CDR1 WNHNN and CDR2 SYGVQD come from the germline V gene (reference sequence). Trimming removed 2 bases from V and 2 bases from J; junction bases left unmatched: 3. The CDR3 sequence: CASSEDRVPYEQYF. CDR3 nucleotide sequence: TGCGCCAGCAGTGAGGACAGGGTGCCCTACGAGCAGTACTTC.

This clonotype has a count of ten or more. This chain links TRBV27 with TRBJ2-1, with TRBD2 identical over 10 bases. The J segment lost 4 bases and the V segment lost 5 bases, leaving 11 bases of the junction unmatched. This CDR3 has 17 amino acids. CDR1 and CDR2 (germline): MNHEY, SMNVEV (reference sequence). The CDR3 here is CASSLPSIAGGYNEQFF. DNA for the CDR3: TGTGCCAGCAGTCTCCCCTCAATAGCGGGAGGTTACAATGAGCAGTTCTTC.

This clonotype was seen ten or more times. The rearrangement joins TRBV20-1 to TRBJ2-5, with D unresolved. This CDR3 has 12 residues. Trimming took off 5 bases at V and 2 bases at J, with 9 bases between the two ends. Germline CDR1 and CDR2: DFQATT and SNEGSKA (reference sequence). The CDR3 DNA reads as TGCAGTGCTGCCGGGTTTCAAGAGACCCAGTACTTC. It codes for CSAAGFQETQYF.

CDR3 sequence reads: CASSDAGAQETQYF. The CDR3, as DNA: TGTGCCAGCAGTGATGCGGGTGCCCAAGAGACCCAGTACTTC. The genes are TRBV2 and TRBJ2-5; possible D gene TRBD2, 5 bases. CDR1 and CDR2 from the germline V gene are SNHLY and FYNNEI. The CDR3 sequence is 14 residues long. V was shortened by 3 bases and J by 1 base, with 9 bases between the two germline ends. The full variable domain, in which reference TRBV2 and TRBJ2-5 provide the parts outside the CDR3, is EPEVTQTPSHQVTQMGQEVILRCVPISNHLYFYWYRQILGQKVEFLVSFYNNEISEKSEIFDDQFSVERPDGSNFTLKIRSTKLEDSAMYFCASSDAGAQETQYFGPGTRLLVL.